What follows is one T cell receptor (beta chain) and its context. The record originates from a study of control samples from healthy donors and cancer patients. The repertoire was sequenced with immunoSEQ multiplex PCR; TCRdb's copy has only in-frame clones and lacks some. The sample includes about 130,000 clones, 75% to 95% of them seen just once. V shed 6 bases and J 5 bases; nucleotides not matched to a gene: 13. The CDR3 is 17 residues long. Per the germline V gene, CDR1 is SGHAT and CDR2 is FQNNGV. The sequence was obtained from a man aged 40-49 years in good health. Sequenced sample: blood. The V and J genes are TRBV11-2 and TRBJ2-2, with TRBD2 matching over 9 bases. CDR3: CASSSTRGGRGTGELFF. The CDR3 nucleotides read TGTGCCAGCAGTTCCACGCGGGGGGGCCGGGGGACCGGGGAGCTGTTTTTT. Variable domain in full (rest from reference TRBV11-2 and TRBJ2-2): EAGVAQSPRYKIIEKRQSVAFWCNPISGHATLYWYQQILGQGPKLLIQFQNNGVVDDSQLPKDRFSAERLKGVDSTLKIQPAKLEDSAVYLCASSSTRGGRGTGELFFGEGSRLTVL.